A single sample is the source of the 28 T cell receptor beta chains below, sequenced in a study of vaccination effects on CD4 cells after COVID-19. Their target antigens are unknown. Pools of viral peptides were used by the ViraFEST assay to expand antigen-specific CD4+ T cells ahead of sequencing. CD4+ T cell isolation took place after more than eight days of culture. Their SARS-CoV-2 infection, verified by PCR, occurred between March and December 2020. Data came from immunoSEQ multiplex PCR; TCRdb stores just in-frame clones and leaves some out. The table has 35,000 to 45,000 clones, about 78% seen once. This specimen was CD4+ T cells from PBMCs cultured with HCoV-NL63 spike peptides, taken before COVID-19 vaccination. Source of these receptors: a human donor who had a prior SARS-CoV-2 infection.

J is TRBJ2-1 and V is TRBV5-4, with TRBD1 identical over 8 bases. The CDR3 is 15 amino acids. With 0 bases clipped from V and 1 base from J, the junction kept 0 bases outside the gene matches. Germline V CDR1 and CDR2: SGHNT, YYREEE (reference sequence). CDR3 region: CASSLDRGSYNEQFF. The CDR3 nucleotides read TGTGCCAGCAGCTTGGACAGGGGGTCCTACAATGAGCAGTTCTTC.

The chain carries TRBV6-1 and TRBJ2-1; TRBD2 matches 14 bases. The V segment lost 2 bases and the J segment 13 bases; nucleotides outside the gene matches: 10. Per the germline V gene, CDR1 is MNHNS and CDR2 is SASEGT. CDR3 size: 16 residues. The CDR3 reads CASSEPGTSGRPRQFF. Here the CDR3 DNA reads TGTGCCAGCAGTGAACCCGGGACTAGCGGGAGACCTAGACAGTTCTTC.

The chain combines TRBV5-5 with TRBJ1-6, with D tentatively TRBD1 (5 bases). The CDR3 length is 15 residues. V shed 0 bases and J shed 7 bases, with 11 bases lying between them. Germline V gives CDR1 SGHKS, CDR2 YYEKEE (reference sequence). DNA of the CDR3: TGTGCCAGCAGCTTGGCCGGGACGGTGAATTCACCCCTCCACTTT. Its protein is CASSLAGTVNSPLHF. The full variable domain, in which reference TRBV5-5 and TRBJ1-6 provide the parts outside the CDR3, is DAGVTQSPTHLIKTRGQQVTLRCSPISGHKSVSWYQQVLGQGPQFIFQYYEKEERGRGNFPDRFSARQFPNYSSELNVNALLLGDSALYLCASSLAGTVNSPLHFGNGTRLTVT.

This clone was recorded a few times. This chain uses TRBV29-1 with TRBJ2-2; D unresolved. Trimming removed 6 bases from V and 3 bases from J, with 17 bases in between. CDR3 length: 15 residues. In germline, CDR1 is SQVTM, CDR2 ANQGSEA. The DNA for the CDR3 is TGCAGCGTGAACCCTGGCCCCGGGTACACCGGGGAGCTGTTTTTT. Translation: CSVNPGPGYTGELFF.

The chain carries TRBV11-3 and TRBJ2-1; TRBD2 agrees at 15 bases. V lost 5 bases to trimming and J lost 10 bases; unmatched junction nucleotides: 9. CDR3 length: 16 residues. Germline V CDR1 and CDR2: SGHNT, YENEEA. CDR3 amino acids: CASSTNGLAGGPEQFF. CDR3 DNA sequence: TGTGCCAGCAGCACGAACGGACTAGCGGGAGGGCCGGAGCAGTTCTTC.

The chain uses TRBV29-1 and TRBJ2-5, with 7 positions matching TRBD2. V lost 7 bases, J lost 6 bases, and 11 bases stayed unmatched. The CDR3 sequence is 13 residues long. Germline CDR1 is SQVTM and CDR2 is ANQGSEA. In DNA form, the CDR3 reads TGCAGCGCTCCGTTGGGAGGGAGGCAGACCCAGTACTTC. As protein: CSAPLGGRQTQYF.

This clone was detected only once. The chain links TRBV7-3 to TRBJ1-1; TRBD1 matches at 7 bases. The junction had 10 bases not matched to a gene; V was cut back by 5 bases and J by 1 base. This CDR3 spans 16 amino acids. Germline V lookup: CDR1 SGHTA, CDR2 FQGTGA. CDR3 in DNA: TGTGCCAGCAGCACGCAGGGGGGTGCTCCGAACACTGAAGCTTTCTTT. As protein: CASSTQGGAPNTEAFF.

The chain uses TRBV4-1 and TRBJ1-4; 7 bases align to TRBD1. Losses at the gene ends were 3 bases for V and 2 bases for J; bases not matched to a gene: 6. The CDR3 length is 16 residues. The germline gives CDR1 MGHRA, CDR2 YSYEKL. DNA for the CDR3: TGCGCCAGCAGCCACCCGCAGGGGGACACTAATGAAAAACTGTTTTTT. Residues: CASSHPQGDTNEKLFF.

This clone was counted a single time. The J gene is TRBJ1-2, the V gene TRBV27, with D perhaps matching TRBD1 (5 bases). CDR1 and CDR2 from the germline V gene are MNHEY and SMNVEV (reference sequence). With 1 base removed from V and 4 bases from J, the gap between germline ends came to 16 bases. The CDR3 length is 16 residues. The CDR3, as DNA: TGTGCCAGCAGTTTATTTGCGGGGCGTTTCGCCTATGGCTACACCTTC. As protein: CASSLFAGRFAYGYTF.

The chain links TRBV18 to TRBJ1-2; D is undetermined. Germline CDR1 is KGHSH and CDR2 is LQKENI. V was clipped by 2 bases and J by 2 bases, with 6 bases between them. The CDR3 totals 13 residues. The chain's CDR3 is CASSPEGNYGYTF. The CDR3 DNA follows: TGTGCCAGCTCACCAGAAGGAAACTATGGCTACACCTTC.

This clone appeared a few times. This rearrangement joins TRBV5-1 to TRBJ1-2; D call uncertain. V was shortened by 4 bases and J by 0 bases, with 13 bases between the two germline ends. This CDR3 is built from 15 residues. CDR1 and CDR2 from the germline V gene are SGHRS and YFSETQ. This CDR3 is CASSNSTASNYGYTF. In DNA, the CDR3 is TGCGCCAGCAGCAACTCGACGGCATCTAACTATGGCTACACCTTC.

V and J are TRBV2 and TRBJ1-2; no clear D gene. CDR3 length: 12 amino acids. Trimming removed 3 bases at V and 2 bases at J, with 4 bases between. The germline V gene encodes CDR1 SNHLY and CDR2 FYNNEI. The CDR3 spells CASSEQNYGYTF. CDR3 sequence (DNA): TGTGCCAGCAGTGAGCAGAACTATGGCTACACCTTC.

This chain links TRBV19 with TRBJ2-1, with TRBD2 identical over 12 bases. This CDR3 spans 14 amino acids. CDR1 and CDR2 (germline): LNHDA, SQIVND (reference sequence). Germline trimming cut 4 bases from V and 11 bases from J; bases unmatched to any gene: 6. The CDR3: CASSTRLAGEKQFF. The CDR3 DNA reads TGTGCCAGTAGTACGAGACTAGCGGGGGAGAAGCAGTTCTTC.

V usage is TRBV9 and J usage is TRBJ2-1; 7 bases line up with TRBD2. The V gene end was trimmed by 4 bases and the J gene end by 10 bases; junction bases not matched to a gene: 5. This CDR3 has 12 amino acids. The germline V gene encodes CDR1 SGDLS and CDR2 YYNGEE. This chain's CDR3 is CASSTTSAEQFF. The CDR3 nucleotides are TGTGCCAGCAGCACAACTAGCGCAGAGCAGTTCTTC.

The table lists this clone with a count of one. The chain recombines TRBV5-1 with TRBJ2-1; 10 nucleotides match TRBD2. CDR3 length equals 13 residues. V was clipped by 0 bases and J by 12 bases; unmatched bases: 3. CDR1 and CDR2 from the germline V gene are SGHRS and YFSETQ. The CDR3 DNA is TGCGCCAGCAGCTTGGAGCGGGGGGGCTTGCAGTTCTTC. Translated, it gives CASSLERGGLQFF.

Worth noting for this clone: A junction boundary mismatches the germline segment, possibly from a read error. The chain uses TRBV11-1 and TRBJ2-3; 10 positions match TRBD2. The germline V gene encodes CDR1 SGHAT and CDR2 FQDESV (reference sequence). The CDR3 is 14 amino acids. CDR3 loop: CASSLAGDTDTQYF. The CDR3 region has the DNA TGTGCCAGCAGCCTAGCGGGAGACACAGATACGCAGTATTTT.

This chain uses TRBV12-3 or TRBV12-4 with TRBJ2-7, with 7 bases fitting TRBD2. The CDR3 has 13 amino acids. V gave up 5 bases and J gave up 2 bases; unmatched junction bases: 3. CDR3 sequence (DNA): TGTGCCAGCAGTGGAGGACTAGCCTACGAGCAGTACTTC. This codes for CASSGGLAYEQYF.

This chain connects TRBV28 to TRBJ1-2; D unresolved. V was pared by 3 bases and J by 3 bases, with 5 bases between. Germline V gene lookup returns CDR1 MDHEN and CDR2 SYDVKM. The CDR3 is made up of 12 amino acids. The CDR3 DNA sequence: TGTGCCAGCAGTTTTGGCTACTATGGCTACACCTTC. Its protein is CASSFGYYGYTF.

The chain is built from TRBV5-6 and TRBJ2-5; D not resolved. Per the germline V gene, CDR1 is SGHDT and CDR2 is YYEEEE. V was clipped by 2 bases and J by 9 bases, with 8 bases between them. This CDR3 is 11 amino acids long. The CDR3 here is CASSLAGAQYF. The CDR3 DNA follows: TGTGCCAGCAGCTTAGCTGGGGCCCAGTACTTC.

This clone turned up a few times. The chain recombines TRBV6-6 with TRBJ2-6; the D is unclear. With 6 bases removed from V and 0 bases from J, the gap between germline ends came to 12 bases. Germline V lookup: CDR1 MNHNY, CDR2 SVGAGI (reference sequence). CDR3 size: 16 residues. DNA for the CDR3: TGTGCCAGCAGCCTCTTGGCCCGCTCTGGGGCCAACGTCCTGACTTTC. Residues: CASSLLARSGANVLTF.

The CDR3 nucleotides read TGTGCCAGCAGCCCGGACAGATTCTACGAGCAGTACTTC. Translation: CASSPDRFYEQYF. The chain carries TRBV11-2 and TRBJ2-7; perhaps TRBD1 as D (6 bases). The length of the CDR3 is 13 residues. V was pared by 5 bases and J by 3 bases, with 11 bases between. CDR1 and CDR2 from the germline V gene are SGHAT and FQNNGV.

DNA of the CDR3: TGTGCCAGCAGCCATGTCACTAGCGGGAGGGACGAGCAGTACTTC. Translated: CASSHVTSGRDEQYF. The rearrangement links TRBV3-1 (or the pseudogene TRBV3-2) to TRBJ2-7; TRBD2 matches at 13 bases. The V and J ends lost 3 bases and 5 bases, in that order; junction bases with no gene match: 4. Germline V gives CDR1 LGHDT, CDR2 YNNKEL (reference sequence). This CDR3 contains 15 residues.

This sequence joins TRBV5-1 and TRBJ2-2; the match to TRBD1 covers 11 bases. The CDR3 covers 15 residues. V lost 3 bases, J lost 6 bases, and 4 bases stayed unmatched. Germline V lookup: CDR1 SGHRS, CDR2 YFSETQ. CDR3 sequence reads: CASSYQGQGAGELFF. CDR3 sequence (DNA): TGCGCCAGCAGCTACCAGGGACAGGGGGCCGGGGAGCTGTTTTTT.

The CDR3 sequence: CASSRGPPYGYTF. The CDR3 DNA sequence: TGTGCCAGCAGCAGAGGGCCCCCCTATGGCTACACCTTC. The rearrangement uses TRBV6-5 and TRBJ1-2, with D uncertain. The CDR3 is 13 residues long. With 6 bases removed from V and 4 bases from J, the gap between germline ends came to 12 bases. Germline loops: CDR1 MNHEY, CDR2 SVGAGI.

The chain joins TRBV13 to TRBJ1-1; possible D gene TRBD1, 6 bases. From germline, CDR1 is PRHDT and CDR2 FYEKMQ (reference sequence). The V gene lost 4 bases and the J gene lost 4 bases, with 16 bases spanning the gap. The CDR3 is 15 amino acids. As DNA, the CDR3 is TGTGCCAGCAGCTGGGCGTGGGGGGGGCTCACTGAAGCTTTCTTT. This encodes CASSWAWGGLTEAFF.

The chain carries TRBV7-2 and TRBJ1-5, with D possibly matching TRBD1 (5 bases). From germline, CDR1 is SGHTA and CDR2 FQGNSA. With 1 base removed from V and 1 base from J, the gap between germline ends came to 8 bases. This CDR3 region has 15 residues. The CDR3 nucleotides read TGTGCCAGCAGCTTAGTGGGGGGGAGCAATCAGCCCCAGCATTTT. Protein sequence: CASSLVGGSNQPQHF.

The chain uses TRBV6-2 or TRBV6-3 and TRBJ2-2; 8 bases are shared with TRBD2. The CDR3 extends over 15 amino acids. The trim removed 6 bases at V and 0 bases at J, leaving 3 bases unmatched. Germline V gene lookup returns CDR1 MNHEY and CDR2 SVGEGT. In DNA form, the CDR3 reads TGTGCCAGCAGCGGGGGACTAGCGAACACCGGGGAGCTGTTTTTT. This translates into CASSGGLANTGELFF.

This chain joins TRBV11-3 and TRBJ1-2; D ambiguous. The ends were cut back, 5 bases at V and 10 bases at J, with 14 bases in the middle. Per the germline V gene, CDR1 is SGHNT and CDR2 is YENEEA. The CDR3 contains 12 residues. CDR3 sequence: CASSGRTEDYTF. CDR3 bases: TGTGCCAGCAGCGGTCGCACCGAGGACTACACCTTC. Supplemented by reference TRBV11-3 and TRBJ1-2, the full variable domain reads EAGVVQSPRYKIIEKKQPVAFWCNPISGHNTLYWYLQNLGQGPELLIRYENEEAVDDSQLPKDRFSAERLKGVDSTLKIQPAELGDSAVYLCASSGRTEDYTFGSGTRLTVV.